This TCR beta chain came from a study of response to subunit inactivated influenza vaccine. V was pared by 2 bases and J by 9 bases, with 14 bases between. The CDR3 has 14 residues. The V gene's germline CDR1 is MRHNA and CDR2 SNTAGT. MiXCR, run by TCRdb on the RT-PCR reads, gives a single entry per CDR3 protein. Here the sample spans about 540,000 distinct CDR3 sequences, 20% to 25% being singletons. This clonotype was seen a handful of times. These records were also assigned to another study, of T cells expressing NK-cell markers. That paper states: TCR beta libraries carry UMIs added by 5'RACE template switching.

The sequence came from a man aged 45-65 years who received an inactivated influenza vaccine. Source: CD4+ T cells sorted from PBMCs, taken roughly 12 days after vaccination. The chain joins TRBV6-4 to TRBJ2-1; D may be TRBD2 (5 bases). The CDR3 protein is CASSDGSERGEQFF. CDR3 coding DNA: TGTGCCAGCAGTGACGGTAGCGAACGGGGTGAGCAGTTCTTC.